This passage covers 19 T cell receptor beta chains from one sample sequenced in a study of long-term antiretroviral therapy in people with HIV. With survey level as its setting, the immunoSEQ assay was v3.0. Some clones are missing from TCRdb's copy, which holds only in-frame ones; the method was immunoSEQ multiplex PCR. The sample has 31,000 or so clones, less than 90% seen once; the top ten hold 7% to 8%. The source was unsorted PBMCs, collected about 5 years before starting antiretroviral therapy. The origin of the receptors is a man between 50 and 59 years old with HIV.

The rearrangement links TRBV9 to TRBJ2-5; D is unclear. Germline CDR1 SGDLS, CDR2 YYNGEE. The CDR3 extends over 15 amino acids. Between the trimmed V and J ends, which lost 0 bases and 9 bases, there was a span of 18 bases. CDR3 loop: CASSVGSLLFQSQYF. Written as DNA, the CDR3 is TGTGCCAGCAGCGTAGGTAGCCTGCTTTTTCAATCCCAGTACTTC.

This chain connects TRBV5-1 to TRBJ2-2; TRBD1 aligns across 8 bases. With 2 bases clipped from V and 9 bases from J, the junction kept 6 bases outside the gene matches. This CDR3 contains 14 residues. CDR1 and CDR2 (germline): SGHRS, YFSETQ. The CDR3 spells CASSFQGAIRELFF. In nucleotides, the CDR3 is TGCGCCAGCAGCTTTCAGGGGGCGATTAGGGAGCTGTTTTTT.

CDR3 region: CASSSAMRSETQYF. CDR3 nucleotide sequence: TGTGCCAGCAGCTCGGCGATGCGTAGCGAGACCCAGTACTTC. J is TRBJ2-5 and V is TRBV7-6; no clear D. Germline CDR1 SGHVS, CDR2 FNYEAQ. Deletions cut 4 bases from V and 5 bases from J, with 14 bases between. The CDR3 spans 14 residues.

This chain connects TRBV12-5 to TRBJ2-1; 10 bases agree with TRBD2. CDR3 length equals 14 residues. V was clipped by 6 bases and J by 7 bases; unmatched bases: 6. CDR1 and CDR2 (germline): LGHNT, FRNRAP. The CDR3 DNA follows: TGTGCTAGTGGCCCTAGCGGGAGCCAGAATGAGCAGTTCTTC. Its translation: CASGPSGSQNEQFF.

The chain has TRBV7-9 and TRBJ2-7; D is uncertain. This CDR3 has 12 amino acids. V was clipped by 1 base and J by 6 bases, with 7 bases between them. Germline assignment: CDR1 SEHNR and CDR2 FQNEAQ (reference sequence). CDR3 sequence reads: CASSLEWGEQYF. For the CDR3, the DNA is TGTGCCAGCAGCTTAGAATGGGGCGAGCAGTACTTC. Combining the CDR3 with reference TRBV7-9 and TRBJ2-7 gives the whole variable domain DTGVSQNPRHKITKRGQNVTFRCDPISEHNRLYWYRQTLGQGPEFLTYFQNEAQLEKSRLLSDRFSAERPKGSFSTLEIQRTEQGDSAMYLCASSLEWGEQYFGPGTRLTVT.

V is TRBV7-9 and J is TRBJ1-1; possibly TRBD1 for D (5 bases). Trimming shortened V by 2 bases and J by 1 base, and 8 bases separated the two germline ends. Per germline, CDR1 SEHNR and CDR2 FQNEAQ (reference sequence). The CDR3 sequence is 14 residues long. The CDR3 reads CASSLRQTNTEAFF. The CDR3 DNA is TGTGCCAGCAGCTTAAGACAGACGAACACTGAAGCTTTCTTT. The full variable domain, rest sourced from reference TRBV7-9 and TRBJ1-1, is DTGVSQNPRHKITKRGQNVTFRCDPISEHNRLYWYRQTLGQGPEFLTYFQNEAQLEKSRLLSDRFSAERPKGSFSTLEIQRTEQGDSAMYLCASSLRQTNTEAFFGQGTRLTVV.

The CDR3 region has the DNA TGTGCCAGTAGTATTCGTCCTTTGCCTAGAAACACCGGGGAGCTGTTTTTT. It specifies CASSIRPLPRNTGELFF. The chain employs TRBV19 and TRBJ2-2; D is uncertain. Germline V gives CDR1 LNHDA, CDR2 SQIVND (reference sequence). The length of the CDR3 is 17 residues. V dropped 3 bases and J dropped 2 bases, with 16 bases sitting between them.

This chain joins TRBV6-6 and TRBJ2-7; TRBD2 aligns across 10 bases. The CDR3 consists of 15 residues. The junction had 6 bases not matched to a gene; V was cut back by 4 bases and J by 3 bases. CDR1 MNHNY and CDR2 SVGAGI come from the germline V gene (reference sequence). The CDR3 region is CASSSLAGAFYEQYF. CDR3 sequence (DNA): TGTGCCAGCAGTTCCCTAGCGGGAGCGTTCTACGAGCAGTACTTC.

This chain links TRBV7-8 with TRBJ1-2; no firm D call. V was clipped by 0 bases and J by 1 base, with 6 bases between them. The CDR3 contains 14 residues. Germline CDR1 SGHVS, CDR2 FQNEAQ. CDR3 sequence reads: CASSLAGFNYGYTF. The CDR3 DNA reads TGTGCCAGCAGCTTAGCGGGGTTTAACTATGGCTACACCTTC.

By proportion, this clone is medium-sized (0.01 to 0.1%). This chain connects TRBV10-2 to TRBJ2-1; 14 bases fit TRBD2. The CDR3 is made up of 14 amino acids. With V trimmed by 5 bases and J by 12 bases, 6 bases remained unmatched. CDR1 and CDR2 (germline): WSHSY, SAAADI. The CDR3 nucleotides read TGCGCCAGCAGTAAGACTAGCGGGGGGGCCGGGCAGTTCTTC. Protein: CASSKTSGGAGQFF.

V is TRBV2 and J is TRBJ2-3, with D perhaps matching TRBD2 (7 bases). V dropped 2 bases and J dropped 3 bases, with 24 bases sitting between them. Germline loops: CDR1 SNHLY, CDR2 FYNNEI. The length of the CDR3 is 19 residues. In DNA, the CDR3 is TGTGCCAGCAGTGAAATTGGGGGTTGGGGGGGCCCTGGGACAGATACGCAGTATTTT. It is translated as CASSEIGGWGGPGTDTQYF.

The chain has TRBV5-4 and TRBJ2-1, with TRBD2 matching 10 bases. The CDR3 is 18 amino acids. V was clipped by 1 base and J by 7 bases; unmatched bases: 14. Germline-derived CDR1 and CDR2 are SGHNT and YYREEE (reference sequence). In DNA, the CDR3 is TGTGCCAGCAGCTTGTATCGCTTGGTCACTAGCGGGAAAAATGAGCAGTTCTTC. Protein product: CASSLYRLVTSGKNEQFF.

This sequence joins TRBV5-1 and TRBJ1-1; maybe TRBD1 (6 bases). V was trimmed by 4 bases and J by 6 bases, leaving 19 bases between them. The CDR3 runs 15 residues. Germline CDR1 reads SGHRS; CDR2 reads YFSETQ. The chain's CDR3 is CASSNFGLGGPEAFF. CDR3 bases: TGCGCCAGCAGCAACTTTGGGCTAGGGGGGCCTGAAGCTTTCTTT.

The genes are TRBV7-3 and TRBJ2-1; D gene unclear. Germline CDR1 SGHTA, CDR2 FQGTGA. The CDR3 has 15 amino acids. Trimming stripped 1 base from V and 1 base from J, with 8 bases between. The CDR3 sequence is CASSLRVGSYNEQFF. The CDR3 DNA reads TGTGCCAGCAGCTTAAGGGTGGGGTCCTACAATGAGCAGTTCTTC. Variable domain in full (rest from reference TRBV7-3 and TRBJ2-1): GAGVSQTPSNKVTEKGKYVELRCDPISGHTALYWYRQSLGQGPEFLIYFQGTGAADDSGLPNDRFFAVRPEGSVSTLKIQRTERGDSAVYLCASSLRVGSYNEQFFGPGTRLTVL.

Note on this clone: Germline and junction disagree at one end, which may indicate a read error. The rearrangement uses TRBV11-2 and TRBJ2-5, with D perhaps being TRBD1 or TRBD2 (6 bases each). CDR3 length: 12 residues. Germline loops: CDR1 SGHAT, CDR2 FQNNGV. DNA of the CDR3: TGTGCCAGCAGCTCCCGGGGGCTTCCGGGCGACTTC. Its translation is CASSSRGLPGDF. Combining the CDR3 with reference TRBV11-2 and TRBJ2-5 gives the whole variable domain EAGVAQSPRYKIIEKRQSVAFWCNPISGHATLYWYQQILGQGPKLLIQFQNNGVVDDSQLPKDRFSAERLKGVDSTLKIQPAKLEDSAVYLCASSSRGLPGDFGPGTRLLVL.

The V gene is TRBV6-6, the J gene TRBJ1-1, with TRBD1 as a possible D gene (5 bases). The CDR3 consists of 11 residues. Germline V lookup: CDR1 MNHNY, CDR2 SVGAGI (reference sequence). V lost 10 bases and J 6 bases, leaving 12 bases between the germline ends. The CDR3 sequence is CAIGGVSEAFF. The DNA of the CDR3 is TGTGCCATCGGGGGGGTATCTGAAGCTTTCTTT.

The chain links TRBV7-8 to TRBJ2-5; D is undetermined. Deletions cut 1 base from V and 1 base from J, with 10 bases between. Germline V gives CDR1 SGHVS, CDR2 FQNEAQ. The CDR3 consists of 15 residues. As DNA, the CDR3 is TGTGCCAGCAGCTTAGTTGGACGGATCCAAGAGACCCAGTACTTC. Translating it yields CASSLVGRIQETQYF.

A single count supports this clone. V is TRBV11-2 and J is TRBJ1-2; no clear D. This CDR3 contains 13 residues. The germline V gene has CDR1 SGHAT and CDR2 FQNNGV. Trimming took off 5 bases at V and 5 bases at J, with 12 bases between the two ends. CDR3 protein: CASSPHIEYGYTF. CDR3 coding DNA: TGTGCCAGCAGCCCTCACATAGAGTATGGCTACACCTTC.

The chain is built from TRBV5-5 and TRBJ1-1; perhaps TRBD1 as D (5 bases). Per germline, CDR1 SGHKS and CDR2 YYEKEE (reference sequence). The CDR3 runs 13 residues. Trimming took 4 bases from V and 3 from J, leaving 10 bases between them. The CDR3 region is CASSLGRYTEAFF. The DNA of the CDR3 is TGTGCCAGCAGCCTGGGACGGTACACTGAAGCTTTCTTT.